The 17 T cell receptor beta chains below come from one sample, sequenced in a study of vaccination effects on CD4 cells after COVID-19. Which antigens these TCRs recognize remains unknown. TCRdb's copy holds only in-frame clones and misses some; the assay was immunoSEQ multiplex PCR. The repertoire holds 60,000 to 65,000 clones, with around three quarters as singletons. Sequencing followed a ViraFEST assay step that expanded antigen-specific CD4+ T cells with viral peptide pools. Cultured cells yielded isolated CD4+ T cells after 10 days. Neither prior SARS-CoV-2 infection nor positive nucleocapsid antibodies were present in the vaccine recipients. The specimen was CD4+ T cells from PBMCs cultured with HCoV-OC43 spike peptides, collected before COVID-19 vaccination. As for subset: HCoV-OC43 spike overlapping peptide pool stimulation. Receptors originate from a human donor who received a COVID-19 vaccine.

The chain couples TRBV5-1 to TRBJ1-5; D not resolved. The germline V and J ends were trimmed by 3 bases and 5 bases, with 12 bases remaining between them. CDR3 length: 14 amino acids. Germline lookup yields CDR1 SGHRS and CDR2 YFSETQ. The CDR3 bases are TGCGCCAGCAGCTCCGCGCGCGGGGATCAGCCCCAGCATTTT. Translating it yields CASSSARGDQPQHF. The variable domain in full, with the rest retrieved from reference TRBV5-1 and TRBJ1-5, is KAGVTQTPRYLIKTRGQQVTLSCSPISGHRSVSWYQQTPGQGLQFLFEYFSETQRNKGNFPGRFSGRQFSNSRSEMNVSTLELGDSALYLCASSSARGDQPQHFGDGTRLSIL.

The V call is TRBV10-3, the J call TRBJ2-1, with D uncertain. Germline assignment: CDR1 ENHRY and CDR2 SYGVKD. The CDR3 has 12 residues. V dropped 3 bases and J dropped 4 bases, with 4 bases sitting between them. The CDR3 loop is CAISDTYNEQFF. The CDR3 DNA reads as TGTGCCATCAGTGACACGTACAATGAGCAGTTCTTC.

Remarks on this clone: This same CDR3 is encoded by further DNA sequences in the sample. The rearrangement links TRBV7-2 to TRBJ2-1; D ambiguous. This CDR3 has 11 residues. Trimming stripped 3 bases from V and 9 bases from J, with 6 bases between. Germline V gives CDR1 SGHTA, CDR2 FQGNSA. The CDR3 DNA follows: TGTGCCAGCAGCTTTTGGAGTGAGCAGTTCTTC. It is translated as CASSFWSEQFF.

The genes are TRBV28 and TRBJ1-2; no reliable D call. The CDR3 is made up of 13 amino acids. Trimming cost V 2 bases and J 7 bases, with 11 bases left between them. CDR1 and CDR2 from the germline V gene are MDHEN and SYDVKM. CDR3 amino acids: CASSLVGFSGYTF. The CDR3, as DNA: TGTGCCAGCAGTTTAGTCGGTTTTTCTGGCTACACCTTC.

This chain uses TRBV5-1 with TRBJ1-1; D is possibly TRBD1 (5 bases). The germline CDR1 and CDR2 sequences are SGHRS and YFSETQ. The CDR3 runs to 12 residues. The V end lost 6 bases, the J end lost 6 bases, and 12 bases lay between the germline ends. DNA of the CDR3: TGCGCCAGCACCATTGGAGGGGCTGAAGCTTTCTTT. Amino acid sequence: CASTIGGAEAFF.

The chain joins TRBV6-1 to TRBJ1-5; no reliable D call. The CDR3 loop spans 15 amino acids. V was clipped by 2 bases and J by 1 base, with 9 bases between them. CDR1 and CDR2 from the germline V gene are MNHNS and SASEGT. CDR3 residues: CASSEWEGSNQPQHF. The CDR3 DNA sequence: TGTGCCAGCAGTGAATGGGAGGGAAGCAATCAGCCCCAGCATTTT.

This chain joins TRBV24-1 and TRBJ2-1, with TRBD2 matching 13 bases. This CDR3 is built from 19 residues. Per germline, CDR1 KGHDR and CDR2 SFDVKD. The J segment lost 4 bases and the V segment lost 4 bases, leaving 12 bases of the junction unmatched. DNA of the CDR3: TGTGCCACCAGTGAGTCGATAACCGGGACTAGCGGGGATTACAATGAGCAGTTCTTC. Translated, it gives CATSESITGTSGDYNEQFF.

V usage is TRBV11-2 and J usage is TRBJ1-3; 9 bases line up with TRBD1. Germline lookup yields CDR1 SGHAT and CDR2 FQNNGV. The V segment lost 3 bases and the J segment 4 bases; nucleotides outside the gene matches: 7. CDR3 length equals 16 residues. The CDR3 region is CASSFVQGAIGNTIYF. Here the CDR3 DNA reads TGTGCCAGCAGCTTCGTACAGGGGGCAATAGGAAACACCATATATTTT. Filled out from reference TRBV11-2 and TRBJ1-3, the complete variable domain reads EAGVAQSPRYKIIEKRQSVAFWCNPISGHATLYWYQQILGQGPKLLIQFQNNGVVDDSQLPKDRFSAERLKGVDSTLKIQPAKLEDSAVYLCASSFVQGAIGNTIYFGEGSWLTVV.

This clone was seen a few times. The rearrangement uses TRBV6-5 and TRBJ1-2, with TRBD1 matching over 7 bases. The V gene end was trimmed by 6 bases and the J gene end by 4 bases; junction bases not matched to a gene: 5. CDR3 length: 13 residues. Germline V gene data show CDR1 as MNHEY and CDR2 as SVGAGI. CDR3 DNA sequence: TGTGCCAGCAGGTCCGGGACAGCCTATGGCTACACCTTC. Protein sequence: CASRSGTAYGYTF.

This clone was found once. The CDR3 bases are TGTGCCAGCAGCTTAGCGCTGGGGGGCGCGAACACTGAAGCTTTCTTT. Amino acid sequence: CASSLALGGANTEAFF. The chain uses TRBV7-2 and TRBJ1-1; TRBD1 is a possible D gene (6 bases). V shed 0 bases and J shed 1 base, with 12 bases lying between them. This CDR3 has 16 amino acids. CDR1 SGHTA and CDR2 FQGNSA come from the germline V gene.

This chain joins TRBV30 and TRBJ1-3, with D perhaps matching TRBD1 (5 bases). The CDR3 runs 14 residues. V shed 2 bases and J shed 0 bases, with 8 bases lying between them. Germline-derived CDR1 and CDR2 are GTSNPN and SVGIG (reference sequence). CDR3 DNA sequence: TGTGCCTGGAGTCGTGGGGGCTCTGGAAACACCATATATTTT. Amino acid sequence: CAWSRGGSGNTIYF.

The chain recombines TRBV2 with TRBJ1-2, with D perhaps TRBD1 (5 bases). Germline V lookup: CDR1 SNHLY, CDR2 FYNNEI. The length of the CDR3 is 14 residues. The V and J ends lost 3 bases and 0 bases respectively, with 8 bases between them. The chain's CDR3 is CASSDGTANYGYTF. CDR3 sequence (DNA): TGTGCCAGCAGTGATGGGACCGCTAACTATGGCTACACCTTC.

This chain uses TRBV12-5 with TRBJ2-3; weak D call: TRBD1 (6 bases). Trimming left V 0 bases short and J 2 bases short, with 18 bases between. Germline CDR1 reads LGHNT; CDR2 reads FRNRAP. CDR3 length: 18 amino acids. CDR3 nucleotide sequence: TGTGCTAGTGGTTTGGTACTCGACGGACAGATTACCACAGATACGCAGTATTTT. Residues: CASGLVLDGQITTDTQYF.

This chain links TRBV6-5 with TRBJ1-6; D gene uncertain. The ends were cut back, 10 bases at V and 5 bases at J, with 18 bases in the middle. This CDR3 contains 15 residues. CDR1 is MNHEY, CDR2 SVGAGI, per germline. The CDR3 loop is CATLLTRINNSPLHF. For the CDR3, the DNA is TGTGCCACCCTGTTGACCCGGATAAATAATTCACCCCTCCACTTT.

J is TRBJ2-3 and V is TRBV14; 8 bases align to TRBD1. Looked up from germline, CDR1 is SGHDN and CDR2 is FVKESK. V dropped 4 bases and J dropped 4; count of bases not matched to a gene: 4. This CDR3 comprises 14 residues. DNA for the CDR3: TGTGCCAGCAGCCCAGGGGGCGCGGCAGATACGCAGTATTTT. It yields the protein CASSPGGAADTQYF.

This chain joins TRBV30 and TRBJ1-2; maybe TRBD1 (5 bases). Per the germline V gene, CDR1 is GTSNPN and CDR2 is SVGIG (reference sequence). The CDR3 totals 13 residues. Trimming removed 1 base from V and 4 bases from J, with 10 bases in between. The DNA of the CDR3 is TGTGCCTGGAGTGGGCAGGGCCTCTATGGCTACACCTTC. Amino acids: CAWSGQGLYGYTF.

A few counts support this clone. The chain is built from TRBV6-1 and TRBJ2-2; D gene ambiguous. Trimming took 3 bases from V and 8 from J, leaving 7 bases between them. Germline V gene sequence: CDR1 MNHNS, CDR2 SASEGT. This CDR3 region has 12 residues. The CDR3 is CASSDHRGELFF. The CDR3 DNA reads TGTGCCAGCAGTGACCATAGGGGGGAGCTGTTTTTT.